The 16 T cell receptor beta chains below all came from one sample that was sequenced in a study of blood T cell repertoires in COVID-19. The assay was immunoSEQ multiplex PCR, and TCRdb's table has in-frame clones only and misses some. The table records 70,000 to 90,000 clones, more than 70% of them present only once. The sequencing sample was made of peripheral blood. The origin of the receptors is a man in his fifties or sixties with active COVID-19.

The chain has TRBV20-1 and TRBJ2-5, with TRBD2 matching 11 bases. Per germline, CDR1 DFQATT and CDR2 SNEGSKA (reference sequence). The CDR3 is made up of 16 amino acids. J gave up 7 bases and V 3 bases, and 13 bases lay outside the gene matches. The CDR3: CSASWSRLAGLWTQYF. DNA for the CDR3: TGCAGTGCTAGTTGGAGTAGACTAGCGGGACTCTGGACCCAGTACTTC.

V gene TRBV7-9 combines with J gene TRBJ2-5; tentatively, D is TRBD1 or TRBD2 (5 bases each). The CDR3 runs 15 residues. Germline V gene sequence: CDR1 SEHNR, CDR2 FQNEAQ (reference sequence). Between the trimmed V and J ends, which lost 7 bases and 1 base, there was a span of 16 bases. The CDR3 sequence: CASTLGVLAQETQYF. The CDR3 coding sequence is TGTGCCAGCACCTTGGGGGTGTTAGCCCAAGAGACCCAGTACTTC.

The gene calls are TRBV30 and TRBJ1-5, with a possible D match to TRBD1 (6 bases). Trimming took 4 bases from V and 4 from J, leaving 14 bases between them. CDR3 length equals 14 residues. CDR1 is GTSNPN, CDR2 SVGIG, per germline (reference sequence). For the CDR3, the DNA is TGTGCCTGGACACAGGGAGTCTCTAATCAGCCCCAGCATTTT. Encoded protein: CAWTQGVSNQPQHF.

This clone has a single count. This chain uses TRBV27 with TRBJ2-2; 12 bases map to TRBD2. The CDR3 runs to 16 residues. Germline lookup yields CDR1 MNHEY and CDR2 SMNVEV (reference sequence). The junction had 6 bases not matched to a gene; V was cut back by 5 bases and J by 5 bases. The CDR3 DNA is TGTGCCAGCAGTCTTACCGGGACTAGCGGGACCGGGGAGCTGTTTTTT. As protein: CASSLTGTSGTGELFF.

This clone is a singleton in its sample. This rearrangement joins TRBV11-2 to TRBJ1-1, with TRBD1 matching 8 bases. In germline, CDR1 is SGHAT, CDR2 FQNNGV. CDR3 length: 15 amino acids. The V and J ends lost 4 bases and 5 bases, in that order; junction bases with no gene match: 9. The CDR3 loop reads CASSSIQGAGTEAFF. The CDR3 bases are TGTGCCAGCAGCTCCATCCAGGGGGCGGGGACTGAAGCTTTCTTT.

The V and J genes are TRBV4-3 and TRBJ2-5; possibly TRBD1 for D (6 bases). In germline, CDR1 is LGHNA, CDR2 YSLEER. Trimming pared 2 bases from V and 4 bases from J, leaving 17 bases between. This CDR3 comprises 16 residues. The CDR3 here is CASSQTPGANGETQYF. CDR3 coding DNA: TGCGCCAGCAGCCAAACACCAGGGGCGAACGGAGAGACCCAGTACTTC.

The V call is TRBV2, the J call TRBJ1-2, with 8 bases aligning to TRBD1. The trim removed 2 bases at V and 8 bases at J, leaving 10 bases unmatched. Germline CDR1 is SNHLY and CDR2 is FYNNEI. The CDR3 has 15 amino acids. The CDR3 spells CASSETDRALDGYTF. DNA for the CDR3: TGTGCCAGCAGTGAAACGGACAGGGCCTTGGACGGCTACACCTTC.

The CDR3 DNA reads as TGTGCCAGCAGTGTATCCCCAGGGGTGAGTGAGCAGTACTTC. It is translated as CASSVSPGVSEQYF. The chain uses TRBV6-4 and TRBJ2-7, with D perhaps matching TRBD1 (6 bases). The CDR3 has 14 amino acids. CDR1 is MRHNA and CDR2 is SNTAGT in the germline V gene. Trimming stripped 4 bases from V and 7 bases from J, with 17 bases between.

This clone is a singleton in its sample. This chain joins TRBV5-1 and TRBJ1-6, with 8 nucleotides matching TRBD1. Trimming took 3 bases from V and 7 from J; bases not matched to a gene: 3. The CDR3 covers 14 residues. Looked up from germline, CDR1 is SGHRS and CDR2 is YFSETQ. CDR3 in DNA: TGCGCCAGCAGCTCACAGGGGGGAAATTCACCCCTCCACTTT. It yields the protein CASSSQGGNSPLHF.

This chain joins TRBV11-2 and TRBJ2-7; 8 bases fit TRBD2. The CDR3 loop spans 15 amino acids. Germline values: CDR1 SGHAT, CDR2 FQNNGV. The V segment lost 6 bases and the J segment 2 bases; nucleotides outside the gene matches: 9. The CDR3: CASRDPGLDPYEQYF. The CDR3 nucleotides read TGTGCCAGCAGGGATCCGGGACTAGACCCCTACGAGCAGTACTTC.

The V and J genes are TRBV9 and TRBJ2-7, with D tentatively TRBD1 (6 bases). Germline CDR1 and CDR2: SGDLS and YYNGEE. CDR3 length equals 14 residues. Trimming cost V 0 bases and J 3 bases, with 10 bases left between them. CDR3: CASSVEGENYEQYF. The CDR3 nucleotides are TGTGCCAGCAGCGTAGAGGGGGAAAACTACGAGCAGTACTTC.

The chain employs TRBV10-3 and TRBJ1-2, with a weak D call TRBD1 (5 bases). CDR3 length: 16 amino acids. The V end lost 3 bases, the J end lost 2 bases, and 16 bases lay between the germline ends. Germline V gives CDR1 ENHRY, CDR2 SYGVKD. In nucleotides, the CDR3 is TGTGCCATCAGTGATACGACAGCTGATTTAAACTATGGCTACACCTTC. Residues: CAISDTTADLNYGYTF.

The chain's CDR3 is CASSPAASSHGANVLTF. DNA for the CDR3: TGTGCCAGCTCACCAGCGGCTAGCTCCCATGGGGCCAACGTCCTGACTTTC. This rearrangement joins TRBV18 to TRBJ2-6; possible D gene TRBD2, 5 bases. The V end was cut by 2 bases, the J end by 3 bases, with 14 bases between. The CDR3 is 17 residues long. Germline CDR1 is KGHSH and CDR2 is LQKENI.

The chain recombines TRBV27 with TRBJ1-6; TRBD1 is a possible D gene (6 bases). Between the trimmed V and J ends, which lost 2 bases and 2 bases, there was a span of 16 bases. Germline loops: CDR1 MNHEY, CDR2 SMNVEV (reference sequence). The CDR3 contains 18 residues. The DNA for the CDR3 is TGTGCCAGCAGTTTAGAGGGCCCCACAGGGACCTATAATTCACCCCTCCACTTT. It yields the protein CASSLEGPTGTYNSPLHF.

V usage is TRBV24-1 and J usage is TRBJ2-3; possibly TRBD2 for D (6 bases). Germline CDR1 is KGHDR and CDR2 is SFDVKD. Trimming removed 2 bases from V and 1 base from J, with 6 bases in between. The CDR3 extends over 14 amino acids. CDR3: CATSDSGGTDTQYF. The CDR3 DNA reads TGTGCCACCAGTGATTCGGGGGGCACAGATACGCAGTATTTT.

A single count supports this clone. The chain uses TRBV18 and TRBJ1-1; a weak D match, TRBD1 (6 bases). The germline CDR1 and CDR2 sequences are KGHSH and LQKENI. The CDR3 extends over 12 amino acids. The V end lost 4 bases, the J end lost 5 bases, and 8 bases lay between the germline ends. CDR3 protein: CASSRGTTEAFF. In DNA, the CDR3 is TGTGCCAGCTCACGAGGGACAACTGAAGCTTTCTTT. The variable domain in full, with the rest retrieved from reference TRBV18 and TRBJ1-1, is NAGVMQNPRHLVRRRGQEARLRCSPMKGHSHVYWYRQLPEEGLKFMVYLQKENIIDESGMPKERFSAEFPKEGPSILRIQQVVRGDSAAYFCASSRGTTEAFFGQGTRLTVV.